This TCR beta chain was captured by sequencing in a study of identical twins. Study-wide points: Fewer insertions characterized abundant cord blood beta clonotypes, whereas memory repertoires showed none.

The CDR3 length is 14 residues. Trimming took 0 bases from V and 6 from J, leaving 12 bases between them. In germline, CDR1 is LGHNA, CDR2 YSLEER. One entry per CDR3 protein, called by TCRdb with MiXCR from the 5' RACE reads. The sample yields a few hundred thousand distinct CDR3 sequences, 10% to 15% seen once. This clonotype appeared many times. The antigen remains unidentified. The sample also formed part of further work on yellow fever vaccine responses in identical twins. As reported in that work: After vaccination, twins' T cell response reportedly seemed partly convergent, partly personalized.

The specimen sequenced was memory (CD45RO+) T cells sorted from blood. The chain recombines TRBV4-3 with TRBJ2-7; no reliable D call. The receptor was isolated from a woman younger than 30 in good health. This CDR3 reads CASSQDLDGFEQYF. The CDR3 nucleotides are TGCGCCAGCAGCCAAGATCTGGACGGGTTCGAGCAGTACTTC.